This T cell receptor (beta chain) was sequenced during a study of CD8+ T cells in alopecia areata. Turning to the study itself: Dosing spanned 6 to 18 months on tofacitinib, then 6 months off drug.

Extracted RNA was reverse transcribed, and the resulting cDNA served as sequencing template. TCRdb's table, derived via immunoSEQ multiplex PCR, lists solely in-frame clones and lacks some. The sample has about 6,900 clones, around two thirds seen once. Germline values: CDR1 SGHTA, CDR2 FQGTGA. The CDR3 contains 13 residues. This sample's treatment: oral pan-JAK inhibitor, 5-10 mg twice daily. Collected material from alopecia areata patients comprised lesional scalp punch biopsies and peripheral blood. The chain combines TRBV7-3 with TRBJ2-5; 7 bases line up with TRBD2. The DNA end lines up better with TRBJ2-7; the J call may be wrong. The sequence derives from a human donor with alopecia areata. Source: skin, taken at week 4, from a patient treated with tofacitinib. Here the CDR3 reads CASSLISGGEQYF. Written as DNA, the CDR3 is TGTGCCAGCAGCTTAATTTCGGGAGGCGAGCAGTACTTC.